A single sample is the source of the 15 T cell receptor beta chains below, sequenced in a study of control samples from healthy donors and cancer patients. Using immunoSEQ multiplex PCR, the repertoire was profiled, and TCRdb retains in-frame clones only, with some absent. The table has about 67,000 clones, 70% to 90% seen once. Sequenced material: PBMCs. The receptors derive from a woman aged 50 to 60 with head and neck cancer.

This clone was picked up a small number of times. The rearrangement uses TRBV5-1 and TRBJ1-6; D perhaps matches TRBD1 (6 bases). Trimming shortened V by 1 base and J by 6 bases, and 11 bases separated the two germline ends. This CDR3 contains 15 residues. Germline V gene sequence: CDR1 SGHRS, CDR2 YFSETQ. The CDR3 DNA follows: TGCGCCAGCAGCTTGCGGGGGGCGGGTAATTCACCCCTCCACTTT. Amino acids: CASSLRGAGNSPLHF.

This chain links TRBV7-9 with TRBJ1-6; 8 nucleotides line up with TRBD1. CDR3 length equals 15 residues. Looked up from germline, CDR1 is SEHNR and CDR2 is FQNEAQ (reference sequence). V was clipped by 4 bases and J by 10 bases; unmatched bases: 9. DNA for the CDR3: TGTGCCAGCAGCTCGGGACAGGTGAATCGGTCACCCCTCCACTTT. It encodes CASSSGQVNRSPLHF. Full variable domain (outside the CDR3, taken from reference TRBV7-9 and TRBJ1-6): DTGVSQNPRHKITKRGQNVTFRCDPISEHNRLYWYRQTLGQGPEFLTYFQNEAQLEKSRLLSDRFSAERPKGSFSTLEIQRTEQGDSAMYLCASSSGQVNRSPLHFGNGTRLTVT.

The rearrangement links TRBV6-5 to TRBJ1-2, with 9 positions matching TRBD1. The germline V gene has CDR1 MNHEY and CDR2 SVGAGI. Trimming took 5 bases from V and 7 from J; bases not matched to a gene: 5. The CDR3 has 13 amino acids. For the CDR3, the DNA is TGTGCCAGCAGTCGGACAGGGGATGCTGGCTACACCTTC. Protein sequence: CASSRTGDAGYTF.

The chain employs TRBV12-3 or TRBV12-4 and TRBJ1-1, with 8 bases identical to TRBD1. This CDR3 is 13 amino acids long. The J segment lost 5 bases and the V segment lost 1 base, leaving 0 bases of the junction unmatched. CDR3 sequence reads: CASSLGTGTEAFF. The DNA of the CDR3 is TGTGCCAGCAGTTTAGGGACAGGGACTGAAGCTTTCTTT.

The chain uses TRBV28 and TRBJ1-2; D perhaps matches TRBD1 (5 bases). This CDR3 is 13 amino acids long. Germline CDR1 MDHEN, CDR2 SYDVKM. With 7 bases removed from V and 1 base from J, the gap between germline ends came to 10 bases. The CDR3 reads CASTQVFNYGYTF. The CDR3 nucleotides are TGTGCCAGCACACAGGTGTTTAACTATGGCTACACCTTC.

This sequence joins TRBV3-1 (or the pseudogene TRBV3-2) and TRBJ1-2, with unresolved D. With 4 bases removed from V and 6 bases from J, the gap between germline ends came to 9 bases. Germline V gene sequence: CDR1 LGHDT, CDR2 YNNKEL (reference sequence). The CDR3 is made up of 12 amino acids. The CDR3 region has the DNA TGTGCCAGCAGCCGATCAACTGATGGCTACACCTTC. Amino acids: CASSRSTDGYTF.

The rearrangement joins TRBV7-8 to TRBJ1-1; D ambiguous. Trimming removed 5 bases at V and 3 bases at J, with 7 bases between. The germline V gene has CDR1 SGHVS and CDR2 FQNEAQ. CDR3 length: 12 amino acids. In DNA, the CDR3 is TGTGCCAGCAGCCCTGCCTACACTGAAGCTTTCTTT. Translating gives CASSPAYTEAFF.

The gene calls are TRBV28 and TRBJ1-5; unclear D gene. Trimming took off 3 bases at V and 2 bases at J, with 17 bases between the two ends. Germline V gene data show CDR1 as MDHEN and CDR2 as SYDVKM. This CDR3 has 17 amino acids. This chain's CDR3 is CASSFKMGIGGNQPQHF. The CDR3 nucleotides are TGTGCCAGCAGTTTTAAGATGGGGATCGGTGGCAATCAGCCCCAGCATTTT.

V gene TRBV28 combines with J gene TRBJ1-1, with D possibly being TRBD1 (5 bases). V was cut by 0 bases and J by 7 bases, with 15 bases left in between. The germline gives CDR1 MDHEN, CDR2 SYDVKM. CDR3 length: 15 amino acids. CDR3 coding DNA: TGTGCCAGCAGTTTATGGAATCCGAAGGGGAGTGAAGCTTTCTTT. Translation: CASSLWNPKGSEAFF.

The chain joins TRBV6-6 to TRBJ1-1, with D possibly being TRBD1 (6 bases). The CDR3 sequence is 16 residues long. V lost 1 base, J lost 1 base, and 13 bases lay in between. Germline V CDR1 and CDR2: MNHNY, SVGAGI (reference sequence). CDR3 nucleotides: TGTGCCAGCAGTTACTTCTACAGGGACAAGAACACTGAAGCTTTCTTT. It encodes CASSYFYRDKNTEAFF.

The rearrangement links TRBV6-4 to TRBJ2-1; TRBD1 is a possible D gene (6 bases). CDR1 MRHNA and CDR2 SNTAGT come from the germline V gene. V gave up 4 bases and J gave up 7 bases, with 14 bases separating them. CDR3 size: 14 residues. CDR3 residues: CASSVSGQTNEQFF. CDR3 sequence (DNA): TGTGCCAGCAGTGTCTCTGGACAGACAAATGAGCAGTTCTTC.

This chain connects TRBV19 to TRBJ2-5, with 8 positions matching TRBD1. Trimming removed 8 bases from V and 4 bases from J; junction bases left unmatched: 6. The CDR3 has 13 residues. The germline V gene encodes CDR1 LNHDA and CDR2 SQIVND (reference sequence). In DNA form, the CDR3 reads TGTGCCAGTGGACAGGGCAGGGTAGAGACCCAGTACTTC. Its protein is CASGQGRVETQYF.

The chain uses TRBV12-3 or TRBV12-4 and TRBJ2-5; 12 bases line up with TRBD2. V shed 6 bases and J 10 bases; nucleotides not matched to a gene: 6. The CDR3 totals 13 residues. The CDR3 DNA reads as TGTGCCAGCAGCCCCAGGACTAGCGGGAACCAGTACTTC. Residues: CASSPRTSGNQYF.

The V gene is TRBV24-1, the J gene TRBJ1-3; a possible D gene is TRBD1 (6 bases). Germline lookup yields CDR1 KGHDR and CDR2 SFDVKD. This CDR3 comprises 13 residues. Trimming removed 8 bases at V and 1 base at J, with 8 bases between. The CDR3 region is CATNDRSGNTIYF. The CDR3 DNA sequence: TGTGCCACCAATGACAGGTCTGGAAACACCATATATTTT.

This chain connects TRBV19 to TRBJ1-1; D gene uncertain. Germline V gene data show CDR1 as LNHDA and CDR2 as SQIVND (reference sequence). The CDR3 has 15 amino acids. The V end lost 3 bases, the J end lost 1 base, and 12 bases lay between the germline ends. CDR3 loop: CASSMGISRNTEAFF. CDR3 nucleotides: TGTGCCAGTAGTATGGGGATATCCAGGAACACTGAAGCTTTCTTT.